Listed below are T cell receptor beta chains from one sample, sequenced in a study of CD8 T cells in ankylosing spondylitis. TCRdb analysed the 5' RACE reads with MiXCR anew, one entry per CDR3 protein. The sample carries about 130,000 distinct CDR3 sequences, roughly 6.6% recorded once. Sequencing used blood, either unsorted or a sorted T cell fraction (not recorded which). The receptors come from a male donor with ankylosing spondylitis or in good health (not recorded which). The CDR3 runs from the conserved cysteine through the conserved F or W. D genes are given only for firm matches. Clone size, where shown, is once, few, many, or a class for clones that have expanded.

cdr3_nt: TGTGCCAGCAGTTACGGGCCAGGGGGCATCTACGAGCAGTACTTC
cdr3_aa: CASSYGPGGIYEQYF
d_call: TRBD1
v_call: TRBV6-5
j_call: TRBJ2-7
clone_size: many

cdr3_nt: TGTGCCAGCAGCCGAAATGTCGGGGTACGCGCCTACGAGCAGTACTTC
cdr3_aa: CASSRNVGVRAYEQYF
d_call: NA
v_call: TRBV12-3/TRBV12-4
j_call: TRBJ2-7
clone_size: many

cdr3_nt: TGTGCCAGCAGTGAAGCTTGGGGGCGAGTTGAGCAGTTCTTC
cdr3_aa: CASSEAWGRVEQFF
d_call: NA
v_call: TRBV6-1
j_call: TRBJ2-1
clone_size: many

cdr3_nt: TGTGCCAGCAGTGGCCCGGGACCGGGCACCGGGGAGCTGTTTTTT
cdr3_aa: CASSGPGPGTGELFF
d_call: NA
v_call: TRBV25-1
j_call: TRBJ2-2
clone_size: many

cdr3_nt: TGCAGCGCCCGAGCCTTTTATGAAGCTTTCTTT
cdr3_aa: CSARAFYEAFF
d_call: NA
v_call: TRBV29-1
j_call: TRBJ1-1
clone_size: many

cdr3_nt: TGTGCCAGCAGCTTAGTTAGCCCCTACGCGTTCTTC
cdr3_aa: CASSLVSPYAFF
d_call: NA
v_call: TRBV7-9
j_call: TRBJ2-1
clone_size: few

cdr3_nt: TGTGCCAGCAGCTTAACAGGGGCAGGCAATGAGCAGTTCTTC
cdr3_aa: CASSLTGAGNEQFF
d_call: NA
v_call: TRBV7-3
j_call: TRBJ2-1
clone_size: many

cdr3_nt: TGTGCCAGCAGCTACGAGGGGGGGGGACAAGAGACCCAGTACTTC
cdr3_aa: CASSYEGGGQETQYF
d_call: NA
v_call: TRBV2
j_call: TRBJ2-5
clone_size: NA

cdr3_nt: TGTGCCAGCAGTTTAGAGGCGGGAGGGCCGTGGGAGACCCAGTACTTC
cdr3_aa: CASSLEAGGPWETQYF
d_call: TRBD2
v_call: TRBV12-3/TRBV12-4
j_call: TRBJ2-5
clone_size: many

cdr3_nt: TGTGCCAGCAGTCGACTTCCGGGACAGGGGGCTGGCTACACCTTC
cdr3_aa: CASSRLPGQGAGYTF
d_call: TRBD1
v_call: TRBV6-1
j_call: TRBJ1-2
clone_size: NA

cdr3_nt: TGCGCCAGCACCGGGCTAGCGGGGGGGAACAATGAGCAGTTCTTC
cdr3_aa: CASTGLAGGNNEQFF
d_call: TRBD2
v_call: TRBV5-1
j_call: TRBJ2-1
clone_size: many

cdr3_nt: TGTGCCAGCAGCTCAACGGGACAGGGAGGTTACGAGCAGTACTTC
cdr3_aa: CASSSTGQGGYEQYF
d_call: TRBD1
v_call: TRBV7-9
j_call: TRBJ2-7
clone_size: many

cdr3_nt: TGCGCCAGCAGCTATTCAGGCCCTGGTGTTGACACCATATATTTT
cdr3_aa: CASSYSGPGVDTIYF
d_call: NA
v_call: TRBV5-1
j_call: TRBJ1-3
clone_size: many

cdr3_nt: TGCAGTGCTAGAACCTTGGGGACATCCTCCCGGGACTATGGCTACACCTTC
cdr3_aa: CSARTLGTSSRDYGYTF
d_call: NA
v_call: TRBV20-1
j_call: TRBJ1-2
clone_size: many

cdr3_nt: TGTGCCAGCAGCTATTACAGGGACACCGGGGAGCTGTTTTTT
cdr3_aa: CASSYYRDTGELFF
d_call: NA
v_call: TRBV7-9
j_call: TRBJ2-2
clone_size: many

cdr3_nt: TGCAGTGCTAGACTAGCGAGGAACACCGGGGAGCTGTTTTTT
cdr3_aa: CSARLARNTGELFF
d_call: NA
v_call: TRBV20-1
j_call: TRBJ2-2
clone_size: NA

cdr3_nt: TGCGCCAGCAGCCCTACAGGACCGCCAAACATTCAGTACTTC
cdr3_aa: CASSPTGPPNIQYF
d_call: NA
v_call: TRBV5-1
j_call: TRBJ2-4
clone_size: NA

cdr3_nt: TGTGCCAGCAGTTTACGTGGTGAGACAGGGCAGCACGAGCAGTACTTC
cdr3_aa: CASSLRGETGQHEQYF
d_call: TRBD1
v_call: TRBV12-3/TRBV12-4
j_call: TRBJ2-7
clone_size: NA

cdr3_nt: TGTGCCAGCAGATTCTCTTGGGGGAACAATCAGCCCCAGCATTTT
cdr3_aa: CASRFSWGNNQPQHF
d_call: NA
v_call: TRBV12-3/TRBV12-4
j_call: TRBJ1-5
clone_size: many

cdr3_nt: TGTGCCAGCAGCGACACCACCACAGGGGAATCTTCACCCCTCCACTTT
cdr3_aa: CASSDTTTGESSPLHF
d_call: TRBD1
v_call: TRBV7-8
j_call: TRBJ1-6
clone_size: many

cdr3_nt: TGTGCCAGCACCGAGACGCCAGGGACTAACTATGGCTACACCTTC
cdr3_aa: CASTETPGTNYGYTF
d_call: NA
v_call: TRBV7-2
j_call: TRBJ1-2
clone_size: NA

cdr3_nt: TGTGCCATCAGTGAGTCTAACCCTTGGCTAGCCAAAAACATTCAGTACTTC
cdr3_aa: CAISESNPWLAKNIQYF
d_call: NA
v_call: TRBV10-3
j_call: TRBJ2-4
clone_size: NA

cdr3_nt: TGTGCCAGCAGTTTGATGCCTTTGAACACTGAAGCTTTCTTT
cdr3_aa: CASSLMPLNTEAFF
d_call: NA
v_call: TRBV12-3/TRBV12-4
j_call: TRBJ1-1
clone_size: few

cdr3_nt: TGTGCCAGCAGTTTACTTCTACAAGAGACCCAGTACTTC
cdr3_aa: CASSLLLQETQYF
d_call: NA
v_call: TRBV12-3/TRBV12-4
j_call: TRBJ2-5
clone_size: few

cdr3_nt: TGCGCCAGCAGCTCGGGACGGAATGAAGCTTTCTTT
cdr3_aa: CASSSGRNEAFF
d_call: NA
v_call: TRBV5-1
j_call: TRBJ1-1
clone_size: many

cdr3_nt: TGCAGTGCCAGGGGCCCGGGGGACACCGGGGAGCTGTTTTTT
cdr3_aa: CSARGPGDTGELFF
d_call: NA
v_call: TRBV20-1
j_call: TRBJ2-2
clone_size: many

cdr3_nt: TGCAGTGCTAGAGATTGGCTAGCGGGAGTCCAAAGCTCCTACAATGAGCAGTTCTTC
cdr3_aa: CSARDWLAGVQSSYNEQFF
d_call: TRBD2
v_call: TRBV20-1
j_call: TRBJ2-1
clone_size: many

cdr3_nt: TGCAGTGCTTTCGGGACTAGCGGGGTCTTTTCCTACAATGAGCAGTTCTTC
cdr3_aa: CSAFGTSGVFSYNEQFF
d_call: TRBD2
v_call: TRBV20-1
j_call: TRBJ2-1
clone_size: many

cdr3_nt: TGTGCCAGCAGCTTAGCCGGGCAGGGAGGAAGGTATGGCTACACCTTC
cdr3_aa: CASSLAGQGGRYGYTF
d_call: NA
v_call: TRBV11-2
j_call: TRBJ1-2
clone_size: many

cdr3_nt: TGTGCCTGGGGCCCGGACACCATCTACACCGGGGAGCTGTTTTTT
cdr3_aa: CAWGPDTIYTGELFF
d_call: NA
v_call: TRBV30
j_call: TRBJ2-2
clone_size: many

cdr3_nt: TGTGCCAGCAGCTTAGGCGGCGGGGGATGGAGCTCCTACGAGCAGTACTTC
cdr3_aa: CASSLGGGGWSSYEQYF
d_call: TRBD2
v_call: TRBV7-9
j_call: TRBJ2-7
clone_size: many

cdr3_nt: TGTGCCTGGAGTGTACTAGAGGCCACTAATTCACCCCTCCACTTT
cdr3_aa: CAWSVLEATNSPLHF
d_call: NA
v_call: TRBV30
j_call: TRBJ1-6
clone_size: many

cdr3_nt: TGCAGTGCTAGACATTACCGGGACACCGATAACTATGGCTACACCTTC
cdr3_aa: CSARHYRDTDNYGYTF
d_call: NA
v_call: TRBV20-1
j_call: TRBJ1-2
clone_size: many

cdr3_nt: TGCAGTGCGTCGGGAGACGTGGCCTACAATGAGCAGTTCTTC
cdr3_aa: CSASGDVAYNEQFF
d_call: NA
v_call: TRBV20-1
j_call: TRBJ2-1
clone_size: many

cdr3_nt: TGTGCCAGCGGGACAGGTGCCTATGGCTACACCTTC
cdr3_aa: CASGTGAYGYTF
d_call: TRBD1
v_call: TRBV6-5
j_call: TRBJ1-2
clone_size: many

cdr3_nt: TGCAGTGCTCGACGGCAGCTTAACACCGGGGAGCTGTTTTTT
cdr3_aa: CSARRQLNTGELFF
d_call: NA
v_call: TRBV20-1
j_call: TRBJ2-2
clone_size: many

cdr3_nt: TGTGCCATCACCCCGACAGGGAACACTGAAGCTTTCTTT
cdr3_aa: CAITPTGNTEAFF
d_call: NA
v_call: TRBV10-3
j_call: TRBJ1-1
clone_size: few

cdr3_nt: TGTGCCAGCAGTGTGGGACAGGGCTTCTACGAGCAGTACTTC
cdr3_aa: CASSVGQGFYEQYF
d_call: TRBD1
v_call: TRBV28
j_call: TRBJ2-7
clone_size: many

cdr3_nt: TGTGCCACCAGGGGGGTTGGAAACACCGGGGAGCTGTTTTTT
cdr3_aa: CATRGVGNTGELFF
d_call: NA
v_call: TRBV15
j_call: TRBJ2-2
clone_size: many

cdr3_nt: TGCGCCAGCAGCAATGGACAGGGAACAGATACGCAGTATTTT
cdr3_aa: CASSNGQGTDTQYF
d_call: TRBD1
v_call: TRBV5-1
j_call: TRBJ2-3
clone_size: many

cdr3_nt: TGTGCCAGCAGTGAAGGTGCGGGGGGCTCCTACAATGAGCAGTTCTTC
cdr3_aa: CASSEGAGGSYNEQFF
d_call: TRBD2
v_call: TRBV2
j_call: TRBJ2-1
clone_size: many

cdr3_nt: TGTGCCAGCAGCTTAGCGGGGGGCCTGGACTATGGCTACACCTTC
cdr3_aa: CASSLAGGLDYGYTF
d_call: NA
v_call: TRBV7-8
j_call: TRBJ1-2
clone_size: many